This TCR beta chain stems from a study of PD-L1 blockade in urothelial cancer. Looking at the study overall: Twenty-five of 29 patients were men who had bladder-origin urothelial cancer. T cell content in blood samples showed a median of around 150,000.

Locally advanced or metastatic urothelial carcinoma affected all patients. The data were produced by immunoSEQ multiplex PCR, yet TCRdb's version contains in-frame clones alone and is incomplete. This sample has more than 35,000 clones; about four fifths occur once, and the top ten carry around 3.1%. The CDR3 loop spans 13 amino acids. V lost 10 bases to trimming and J lost 5 bases; unmatched junction nucleotides: 10. Germline V gives CDR1 ENHRY, CDR2 SYGVKD. The TCR comes from a man between 65 and 85 years old with urothelial cancer. This material consisted of PBMCs, taken around atezolizumab (anti-PD-L1) treatment. The chain carries TRBV10-3 and TRBJ1-1; 7 positions match TRBD1. CDR3 sequence (DNA): TGTGCCACCCGGAGGGGGCTCGGGACTGAAGCTTTCTTT. Its protein is CATRRGLGTEAFF.